The clone carrying this T cell receptor beta chain was observed a few times. V lost 10 bases, J lost 4 bases, and 10 bases lay in between. Looked up from germline, CDR1 is SEHNR and CDR2 is FQNEAQ (reference sequence). The CDR3 is 11 residues long. The sample comes from a study of blood T cell repertoires in COVID-19. Authors' methods: Amplified reference gene primers provided the basis for estimating nucleated cell counts. Profiled with immunoSEQ multiplex PCR; TCRdb holds only in-frame clones, not every one. V and J calls and clone size are given by that table; D and trimming were obtained from the DNA. Of some 250,000 clones in the sample, approximately 83% were seen once.

Sequenced: peripheral blood. The chain recombines TRBV7-9 with TRBJ1-1, with D hard to call. The source is a woman aged 25-40 years who had recovered from COVID-19. CDR3 in amino acids: CANQRGTEAFF. As DNA, the CDR3 is TGTGCCAACCAACGGGGCACTGAAGCTTTCTTT.